This TCR beta chain is drawn from a study of blood T cell repertoires in COVID-19. As processed by the authors: Reference gene primer amplification yielded estimated nucleated cell counts. TCRdb's table, derived via immunoSEQ multiplex PCR, lists solely in-frame clones and lacks some. The V and J calls and the clone size are those of that table, but D and trimming were determined from the DNA. The table includes about 240,000 clones, around 89% detected once. Those enrolled, adults aged about 18 to 89 years, came from roughly 23 US areas. Grouping used clinical history reported by participants in a survey and questionnaire. Each recovered donor of Cohort 3 presented with two negative PCRs, clearance, or symptom resolution. CDR3 length: 14 amino acids. Looked up from germline, CDR1 is SGHKS and CDR2 is YYEKEE (reference sequence). Trimming left V 6 bases short and J 0 bases short, with 10 bases between.

The specimen sequenced was PBMCs or T cells enriched from blood (not recorded which). The source of this sequence is a woman in her 30s who had recovered from COVID-19. The genes are TRBV5-5 and TRBJ1-5; D might be TRBD1 (6 bases). CDR3 nucleotides: TGTGCCAGCAAGCCGACAGGTAGCAATCAGCCCCAGCATTTT. Its translation: CASKPTGSNQPQHF.